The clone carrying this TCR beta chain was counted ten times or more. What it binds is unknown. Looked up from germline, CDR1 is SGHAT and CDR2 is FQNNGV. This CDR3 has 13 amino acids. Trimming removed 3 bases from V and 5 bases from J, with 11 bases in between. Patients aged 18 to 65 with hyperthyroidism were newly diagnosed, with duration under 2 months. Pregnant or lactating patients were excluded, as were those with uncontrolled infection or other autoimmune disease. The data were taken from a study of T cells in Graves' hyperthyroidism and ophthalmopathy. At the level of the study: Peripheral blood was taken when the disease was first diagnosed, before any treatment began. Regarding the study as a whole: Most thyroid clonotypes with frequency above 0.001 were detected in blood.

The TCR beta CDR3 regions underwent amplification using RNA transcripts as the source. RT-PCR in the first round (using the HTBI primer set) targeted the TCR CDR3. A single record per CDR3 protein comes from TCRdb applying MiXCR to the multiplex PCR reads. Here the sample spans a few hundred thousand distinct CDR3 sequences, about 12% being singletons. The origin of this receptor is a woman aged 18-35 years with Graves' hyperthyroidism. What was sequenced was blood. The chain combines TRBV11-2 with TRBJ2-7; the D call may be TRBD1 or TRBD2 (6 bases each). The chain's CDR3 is CASSLGGRNEQYF. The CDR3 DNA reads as TGTGCCAGCAGCTTGGGGGGCAGGAACGAGCAGTACTTC. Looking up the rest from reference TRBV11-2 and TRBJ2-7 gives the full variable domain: EAGVAQSPRYKIIEKRQSVAFWCNPISGHATLYWYQQILGQGPKLLIQFQNNGVVDDSQLPKDRFSAERLKGVDSTLKIQPAKLEDSAVYLCASSLGGRNEQYFGPGTRLTVT.